These 13 T cell receptor beta chains were sequenced from one sample in a study of spatial heterogeneity in lung cancer. Time point described: blood at routine non-recurrence follow-up after resection. The authors sequenced whole RNA from tumor, nontumor lung or frozen PBMC without sorting. TCRdb used MiXCR to reprocess the 5' RACE reads, holding one entry per CDR3 protein. This table has some 120,000 distinct CDR3 sequences, 10% to 15% appearing once. The material sequenced was PBMCs, taken at follow-up. The receptors derive from a male donor with early-stage non-small cell lung cancer.

This clonotype was counted ten times or more. The gene calls are TRBV29-1 and TRBJ1-5; 8 nucleotides agree with TRBD1. Looked up from germline, CDR1 is SQVTM and CDR2 is ANQGSEA. V lost 6 bases and J lost 6; bases outside the gene matches: 7. CDR3 length equals 13 residues. The CDR3 DNA sequence: TGCAGCGTCCGGACAGGGTCTGGTCAGCCCCAGCATTTT. Its protein is CSVRTGSGQPQHF.

The chain links TRBV21-1 to TRBJ2-2; the D call in the table, TRBD1, was not verified against the DNA. TRBV21-1 counts as a pseudogene. The CDR3 consists of 14 residues. The CDR3 DNA reads as TGTGCCAGCAGCCCGGTGGACAGGAGGAGGGAGCTGTTTTTT. As protein: CASSPVDRRRELFF.

The genes are TRBV27 and TRBJ2-1; 15 bases are shared with TRBD2. Germline V gene data show CDR1 as MNHEY and CDR2 as SMNVEV (reference sequence). The CDR3 has 16 amino acids. The J segment lost 12 bases and the V segment lost 0 bases, leaving 6 bases of the junction unmatched. For the CDR3, the DNA is TGTGCCAGCAGTTTATCGGGACTAGCGGGGGGCTTTCGGCAGTTCTTC. Residues: CASSLSGLAGGFRQFF.

Many counts were recorded for this clonotype. This sequence joins TRBV7-6 and TRBJ1-4, with D possibly being TRBD1 (6 bases). The CDR3 loop spans 14 amino acids. Germline CDR1 reads SGHVS; CDR2 reads FNYEAQ. Trimming took off 2 bases at V and 8 bases at J, with 12 bases between the two ends. The CDR3 DNA is TGTGCCAGCAGCTTACGGGGGGCTCAGGAAAAACTGTTTTTT. Translated: CASSLRGAQEKLFF.

The sample holds many counts of this clonotype. The rearrangement uses TRBV23-1 and TRBJ2-7; 10 bases align to TRBD1. TRBV23-1 falls under the ORF class, with uncertain function. There are 15 residues in the CDR3. The V segment lost 3 bases and the J segment 1 base; nucleotides outside the gene matches: 3. The CDR3 loop is CASSQGTGESYEQYF. In DNA, the CDR3 is TGCGCCAGCAGTCAGGGGACAGGGGAATCCTACGAGCAGTACTTC.

This clonotype was counted between two and nine times. V is TRBV20-1 and J is TRBJ1-3; maybe TRBD1 (6 bases). The CDR3 is 14 residues long. In germline, CDR1 is DFQATT, CDR2 SNEGSKA (reference sequence). Trimming removed 0 bases at V and 2 bases at J, with 8 bases between. The CDR3 reads CSARDTGTGNTIYF. The CDR3 coding sequence is TGCAGTGCTAGAGATACAGGGACTGGAAACACCATATATTTT.

This clonotype was recorded at least ten times. The rearrangement joins TRBV2 to TRBJ1-5; D gene unclear. Germline lookup yields CDR1 SNHLY and CDR2 FYNNEI. The CDR3 contains 15 residues. The ends were cut back, 2 bases at V and 0 bases at J, with 8 bases in the middle. The CDR3 coding sequence is TGTGCCAGCAGTGAATTCTTGTATAGCAATCAGCCCCAGCATTTT. Translated, it gives CASSEFLYSNQPQHF.

The CDR3 region is CASSFGPPGQPTGELFF. The CDR3 DNA follows: TGCGCCAGCAGCTTCGGCCCTCCGGGACAGCCCACCGGGGAGCTGTTTTTT. This chain uses TRBV5-1 with TRBJ2-2; TRBD1 matches 7 bases. The germline V gene has CDR1 SGHRS and CDR2 YFSETQ. J gave up 4 bases and V 2 bases, and 11 bases lay outside the gene matches. The CDR3 contains 17 residues.

There are many counts of this clonotype. V and J are TRBV7-2 and TRBJ2-7; 7 nucleotides line up with TRBD1. The trim removed 2 bases at V and 2 bases at J, leaving 3 bases unmatched. The CDR3 length is 14 residues. CDR1 is SGHTA and CDR2 is FQGNSA in the germline V gene. The CDR3 DNA follows: TGTGCCAGCAGCTTAAACAGGGGCCCCTACGAGCAGTACTTC. This sequence encodes CASSLNRGPYEQYF. The variable domain in full, completed from reference TRBV7-2 and TRBJ2-7, reads GAGVSQSPSNKVTEKGKDVELRCDPISGHTALYWYRQSLGQGLEFLIYFQGNSAPDKSGLPSDRFSAERTGGSVSTLTIQRTQQEDSAVYLCASSLNRGPYEQYFGPGTRLTVT.

The sample holds many counts of this clonotype. The chain is built from TRBV20-1 and TRBJ1-2, with 9 bases that match TRBD1. The CDR3 loop spans 15 amino acids. The J segment lost 2 bases and the V segment lost 0 bases, leaving 4 bases of the junction unmatched. Germline CDR1 is DFQATT and CDR2 is SNEGSKA (reference sequence). This CDR3 is CSARDWTGVNYGYTF. CDR3 DNA: TGCAGTGCTAGAGACTGGACAGGGGTGAACTATGGCTACACCTTC.

In this sample, this clonotype turned up many times. V usage is TRBV18 and J usage is TRBJ2-3; D remains unclear. V lost 1 base to trimming and J lost 0 bases, with 8 bases between them. The CDR3 extends over 15 amino acids. Germline V gene data show CDR1 as KGHSH and CDR2 as LQKENI. In DNA form, the CDR3 reads TGTGCCAGCTCACCACTCTCCACTAGCACAGATACGCAGTATTTT. This translates into CASSPLSTSTDTQYF.

This clonotype was seen at least ten times. V is TRBV6-5 and J is TRBJ1-1; 12 bases align to TRBD1. V gave up 6 bases and J gave up 1 base; unmatched junction bases: 9. The germline V gene encodes CDR1 MNHEY and CDR2 SVGAGI. This CDR3 comprises 17 residues. CDR3 nucleotides: TGTGCCAGCAGGGGGACAGGGGGCGGAAGAGGGAACACTGAAGCTTTCTTT. It codes for CASRGTGGGRGNTEAFF.

This clonotype occurred many times. J is TRBJ2-7 and V is TRBV7-8; D tentatively reads TRBD1 or TRBD2 (7 bases each). The CDR3 sequence is 18 residues long. Germline V gene sequence: CDR1 SGHVS, CDR2 FQNEAQ. Trimming shortened V by 6 bases and J by 0 bases, and 24 bases separated the two germline ends. The CDR3 bases are TGTGCCAGCAGTTACTGGCTTCAGGGGGGGCTCAGCTCCTACGAGCAGTACTTC. It is translated as CASSYWLQGGLSSYEQYF. Together with reference TRBV7-8 and TRBJ2-7, the CDR3 gives the full variable domain: GAGVSQSPRYKVAKRGQDVALRCDPISGHVSLFWYQQALGQGPEFLTYFQNEAQLDKSGLPSDRFFAERPEGSVSTLKIQRTQQEDSAVYLCASSYWLQGGLSSYEQYFGPGTRLTVT.